One T cell receptor (beta chain) is described in this entry. Per the germline V gene, CDR1 is SEHNR and CDR2 is FQNEAQ (reference sequence). V lost 1 base and J lost 10, with 13 bases in between. This CDR3 has 13 amino acids. These data come from a study of blood T cell repertoires in COVID-19. The wider study: There were acute and convalescent COVID-19 samples, and they came from the United States, Italy and Spain. The analysed material was cDNA or gDNA that came from T cells, B-cell-depleted T cells, or PBMCs.

In the authors' workflow: Estimation of nucleated cell counts was performed using reference gene primer amplification. Assay: immunoSEQ multiplex PCR; the TCRdb copy retains only in-frame clones and omits some. The V and J calls and the clone size are those of that table, but D and trimming were determined from the DNA. The table lists around 180,000 clones, around 88% of them singletons, with 3.5% to 5% in the top ten. The source is a woman in her 30s with acute or convalescent COVID-19. Sequencing was carried out using peripheral blood. The chain has TRBV7-9 and TRBJ1-1; maybe TRBD1 (6 bases). The CDR3 here is CASSLEEQGRAFF. The CDR3, as DNA: TGTGCCAGCAGCTTAGAGGAGCAGGGGCGAGCTTTCTTT.